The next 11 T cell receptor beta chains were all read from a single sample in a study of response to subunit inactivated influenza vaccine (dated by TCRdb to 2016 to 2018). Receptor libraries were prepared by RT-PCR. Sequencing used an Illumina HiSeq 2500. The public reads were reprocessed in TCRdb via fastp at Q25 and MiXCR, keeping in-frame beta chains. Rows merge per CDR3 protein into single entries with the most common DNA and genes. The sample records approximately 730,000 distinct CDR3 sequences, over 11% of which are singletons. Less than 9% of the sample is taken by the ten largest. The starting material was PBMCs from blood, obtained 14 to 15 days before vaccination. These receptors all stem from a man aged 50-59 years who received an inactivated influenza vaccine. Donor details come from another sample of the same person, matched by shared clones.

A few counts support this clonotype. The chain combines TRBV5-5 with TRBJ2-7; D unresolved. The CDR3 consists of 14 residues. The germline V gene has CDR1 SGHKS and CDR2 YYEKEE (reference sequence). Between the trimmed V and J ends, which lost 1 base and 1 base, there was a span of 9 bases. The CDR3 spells CASSLTAISYEQYF. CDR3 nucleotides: TGTGCCAGCAGCTTGACGGCGATATCCTACGAGCAGTACTTC.

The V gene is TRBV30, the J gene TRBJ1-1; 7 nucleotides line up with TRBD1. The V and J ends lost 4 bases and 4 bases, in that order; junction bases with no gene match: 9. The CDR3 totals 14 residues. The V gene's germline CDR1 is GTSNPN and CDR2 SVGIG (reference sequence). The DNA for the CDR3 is TGTGCCTGGAATCCGACAGGGTTCGTCACTGAAGCTTTCTTT. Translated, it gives CAWNPTGFVTEAFF.

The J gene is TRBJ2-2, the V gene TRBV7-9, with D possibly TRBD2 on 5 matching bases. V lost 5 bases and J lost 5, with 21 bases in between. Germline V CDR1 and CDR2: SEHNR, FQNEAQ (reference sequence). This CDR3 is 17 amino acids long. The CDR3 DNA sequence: TGTGCCAGCAGCCCTAATGGGATCGGACTTGGGACCGGGGAGCTGTTTTTT. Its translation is CASSPNGIGLGTGELFF.

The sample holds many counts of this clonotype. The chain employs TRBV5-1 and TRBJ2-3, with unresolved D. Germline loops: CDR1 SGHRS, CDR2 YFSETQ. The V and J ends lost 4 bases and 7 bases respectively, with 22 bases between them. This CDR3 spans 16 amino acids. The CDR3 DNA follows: TGCGCCAGCAGCGAGAGTGGTGGGCGGCTTATTCATACGCAGTATTTT. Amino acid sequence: CASSESGGRLIHTQYF. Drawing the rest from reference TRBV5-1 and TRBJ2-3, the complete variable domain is KAGVTQTPRYLIKTRGQQVTLSCSPISGHRSVSWYQQTPGQGLQFLFEYFSETQRNKGNFPGRFSGRQFSNSRSEMNVSTLELGDSALYLCASSESGGRLIHTQYFGPGTRLTVL.

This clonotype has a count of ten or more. The chain's CDR3 is CASSPTIDKPNTGELFF. The CDR3 coding sequence is TGTGCCAGCAGCCCCACAATCGACAAGCCAAACACCGGGGAGCTGTTTTTT. The chain employs TRBV7-9 and TRBJ2-2; D is uncertain. V lost 5 bases, J lost 2 bases, and 18 bases lay in between. Germline CDR1 reads SEHNR; CDR2 reads FQNEAQ (reference sequence). The CDR3 has 17 residues.

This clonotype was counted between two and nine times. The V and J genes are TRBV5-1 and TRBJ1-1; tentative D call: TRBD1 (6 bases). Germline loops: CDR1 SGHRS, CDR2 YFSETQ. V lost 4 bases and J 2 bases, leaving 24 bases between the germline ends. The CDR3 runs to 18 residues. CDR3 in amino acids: CASSPRPARQAVNTEAFF. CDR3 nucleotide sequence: TGCGCCAGCAGCCCCCGCCCCGCCAGACAGGCCGTTAACACTGAAGCTTTCTTT.

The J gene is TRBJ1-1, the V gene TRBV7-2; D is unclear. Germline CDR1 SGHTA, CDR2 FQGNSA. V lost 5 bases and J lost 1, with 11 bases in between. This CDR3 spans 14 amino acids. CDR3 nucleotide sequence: TGTGCCAGCAGCATCCTGATGGCGAACACTGAAGCTTTCTTT. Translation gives CASSILMANTEAFF. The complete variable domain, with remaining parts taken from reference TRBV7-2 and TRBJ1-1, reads GAGVSQSPSNKVTEKGKDVELRCDPISGHTALYWYRQSLGQGLEFLIYFQGNSAPDKSGLPSDRFSAERTGGSVSTLTIQRTQQEDSAVYLCASSILMANTEAFFGQGTRLTVV.

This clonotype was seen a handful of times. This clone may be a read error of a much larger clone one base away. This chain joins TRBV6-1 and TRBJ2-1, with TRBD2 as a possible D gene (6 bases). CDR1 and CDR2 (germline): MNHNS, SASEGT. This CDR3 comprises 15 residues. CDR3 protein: CASSEDGSSYNEQFF. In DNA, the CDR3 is TGTGCCAGCAGCGAAGACGGGAGCTCCTACAATGAGCAGTTCTTC.

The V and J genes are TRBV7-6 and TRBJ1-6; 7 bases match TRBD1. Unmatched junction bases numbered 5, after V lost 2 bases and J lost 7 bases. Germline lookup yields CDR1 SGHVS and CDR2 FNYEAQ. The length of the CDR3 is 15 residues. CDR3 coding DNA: TGTGCCAGCAGCTTACGGGACAGACCAAATTCACCCCTCCACTTT. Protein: CASSLRDRPNSPLHF.

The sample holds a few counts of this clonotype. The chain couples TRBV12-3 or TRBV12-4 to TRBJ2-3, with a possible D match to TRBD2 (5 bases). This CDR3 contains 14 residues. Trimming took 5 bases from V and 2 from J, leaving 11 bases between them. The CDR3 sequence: CASSPVLATDTQYF. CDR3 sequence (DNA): TGTGCCAGCAGTCCCGTCCTAGCCACAGATACGCAGTATTTT.

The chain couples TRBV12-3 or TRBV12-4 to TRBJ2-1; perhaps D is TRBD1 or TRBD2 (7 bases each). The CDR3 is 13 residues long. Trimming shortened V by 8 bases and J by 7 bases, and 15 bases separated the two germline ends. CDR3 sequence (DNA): TGTGCCAGCCAGGGGGGGCCAAGGAATGAGCAGTTCTTC. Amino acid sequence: CASQGGPRNEQFF.